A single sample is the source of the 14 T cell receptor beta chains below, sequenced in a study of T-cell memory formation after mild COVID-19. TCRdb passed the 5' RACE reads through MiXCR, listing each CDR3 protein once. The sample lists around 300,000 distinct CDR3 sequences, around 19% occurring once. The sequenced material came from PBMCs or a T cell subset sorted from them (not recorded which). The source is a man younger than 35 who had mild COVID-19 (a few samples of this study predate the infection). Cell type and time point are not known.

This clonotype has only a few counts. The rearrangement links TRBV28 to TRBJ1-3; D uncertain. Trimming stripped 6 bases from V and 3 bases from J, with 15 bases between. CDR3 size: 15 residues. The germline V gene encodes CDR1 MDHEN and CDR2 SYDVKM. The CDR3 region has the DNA TGTGCCAGCAGACATTACTCCAGATATGGAAACACCATATATTTT. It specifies CASRHYSRYGNTIYF. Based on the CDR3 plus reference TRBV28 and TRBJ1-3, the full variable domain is DVKVTQSSRYLVKRTGEKVFLECVQDMDHENMFWYRQDPGLGLRLIYFSYDVKMKEKGDIPEGYSVSREKKERFSLILESASTNQTSMYLCASRHYSRYGNTIYFGEGSWLTVV.

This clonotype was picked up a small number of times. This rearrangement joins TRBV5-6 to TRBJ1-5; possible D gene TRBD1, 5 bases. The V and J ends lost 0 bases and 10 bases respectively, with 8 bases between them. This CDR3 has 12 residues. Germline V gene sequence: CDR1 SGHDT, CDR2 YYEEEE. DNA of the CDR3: TGTGCCAGCAGCTTGGCCGGGGCACCCCAGCATTTT. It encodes CASSLAGAPQHF.

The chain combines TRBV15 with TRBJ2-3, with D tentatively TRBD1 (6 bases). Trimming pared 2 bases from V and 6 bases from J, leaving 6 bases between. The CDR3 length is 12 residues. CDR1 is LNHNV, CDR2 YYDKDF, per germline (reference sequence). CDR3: CATSRTGDTQYF. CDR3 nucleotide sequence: TGTGCCACCAGCAGAACAGGGGATACGCAGTATTTT.

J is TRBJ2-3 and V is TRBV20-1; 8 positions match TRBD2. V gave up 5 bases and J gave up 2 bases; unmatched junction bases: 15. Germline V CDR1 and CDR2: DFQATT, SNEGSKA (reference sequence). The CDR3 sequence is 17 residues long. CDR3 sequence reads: CSAFPAGATIHTDTQYF. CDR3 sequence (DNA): TGCAGTGCTTTCCCAGCGGGGGCCACAATACACACAGATACGCAGTATTTT.

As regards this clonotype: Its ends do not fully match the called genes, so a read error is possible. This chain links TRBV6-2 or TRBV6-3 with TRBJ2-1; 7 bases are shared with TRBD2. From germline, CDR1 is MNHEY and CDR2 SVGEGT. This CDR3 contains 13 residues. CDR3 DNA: TGTGCCAGCTCAACCGGGGGGTACAATGAGAAGTTCTTC. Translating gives CASSTGGYNEKFF.

The CDR3 loop is CASSNPSGGSYEQYV. CDR3 bases: TGTGCCAGCTCAAACCCTAGCGGGGGCTCCTACGAGCAGTACGTC. The J gene is TRBJ2-7, the V gene TRBV18, with TRBD2 matching over 10 bases. This CDR3 has 15 amino acids. V was pared by 5 bases and J by 0 bases, with 4 bases of the junction left unmatched. In germline, CDR1 is KGHSH, CDR2 LQKENI.

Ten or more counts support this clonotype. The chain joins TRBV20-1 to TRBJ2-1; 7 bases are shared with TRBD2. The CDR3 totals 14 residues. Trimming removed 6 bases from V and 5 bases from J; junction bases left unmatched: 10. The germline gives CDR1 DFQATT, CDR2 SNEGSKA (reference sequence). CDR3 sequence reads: CSALGGGGHNEQFF. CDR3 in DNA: TGCAGTGCCCTCGGCGGGGGAGGCCACAATGAGCAGTTCTTC.

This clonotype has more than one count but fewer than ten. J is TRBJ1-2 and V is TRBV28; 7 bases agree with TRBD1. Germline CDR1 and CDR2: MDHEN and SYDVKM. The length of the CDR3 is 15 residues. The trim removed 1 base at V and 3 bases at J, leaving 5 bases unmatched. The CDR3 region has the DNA TGTGCCAGCAGTTTATCGGCAGGGGGGGACTATGGCTACACCTTC. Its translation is CASSLSAGGDYGYTF.

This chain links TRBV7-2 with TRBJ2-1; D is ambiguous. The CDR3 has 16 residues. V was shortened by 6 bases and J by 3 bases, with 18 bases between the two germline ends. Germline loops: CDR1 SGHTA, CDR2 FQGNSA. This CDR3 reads CASRLRLGNLYNEQFF. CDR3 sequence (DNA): TGTGCCAGCAGGCTCCGATTGGGGAACCTCTACAATGAGCAGTTCTTC. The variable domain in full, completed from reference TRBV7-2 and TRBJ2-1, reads GAGVSQSPSNKVTEKGKDVELRCDPISGHTALYWYRQSLGQGLEFLIYFQGNSAPDKSGLPSDRFSAERTGGSVSTLTIQRTQQEDSAVYLCASRLRLGNLYNEQFFGPGTRLTVL.

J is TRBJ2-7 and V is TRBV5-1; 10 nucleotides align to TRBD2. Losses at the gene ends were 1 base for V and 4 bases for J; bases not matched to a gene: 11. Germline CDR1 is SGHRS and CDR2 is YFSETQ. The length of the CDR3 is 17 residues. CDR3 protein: CASSLRVSGGHQYEQYF. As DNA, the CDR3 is TGCGCCAGCAGCTTGCGGGTTAGCGGGGGGCATCAGTACGAGCAGTACTTC.

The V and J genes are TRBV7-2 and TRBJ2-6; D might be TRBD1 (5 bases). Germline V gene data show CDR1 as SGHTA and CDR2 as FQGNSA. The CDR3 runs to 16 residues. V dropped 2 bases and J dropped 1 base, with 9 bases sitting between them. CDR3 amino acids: CASSLSAGSGANVLTF. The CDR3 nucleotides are TGTGCCAGCAGCTTATCGGCAGGGTCTGGGGCCAACGTCCTGACTTTC.

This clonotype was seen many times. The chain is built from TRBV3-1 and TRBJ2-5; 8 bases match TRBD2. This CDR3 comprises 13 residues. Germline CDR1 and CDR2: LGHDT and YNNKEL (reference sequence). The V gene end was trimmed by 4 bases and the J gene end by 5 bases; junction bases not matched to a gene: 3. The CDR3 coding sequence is TGTGCCAGCAGCCTTCGACTAGCGGAGACCCAGTACTTC. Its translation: CASSLRLAETQYF.

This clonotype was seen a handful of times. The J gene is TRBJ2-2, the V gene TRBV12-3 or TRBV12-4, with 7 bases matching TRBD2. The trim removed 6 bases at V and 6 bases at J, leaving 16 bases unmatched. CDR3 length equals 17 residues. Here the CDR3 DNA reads TGTGCCAGCAGCCGGGACTACGACCTTTTTCACGCCGGGGAGCTGTTTTTT. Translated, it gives CASSRDYDLFHAGELFF.

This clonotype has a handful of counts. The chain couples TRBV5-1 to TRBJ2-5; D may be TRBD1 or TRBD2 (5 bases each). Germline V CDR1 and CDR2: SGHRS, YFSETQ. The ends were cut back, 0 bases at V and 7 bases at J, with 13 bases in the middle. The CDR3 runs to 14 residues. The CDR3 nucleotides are TGCGCCAGCAGCTTGGTGGGGGTGACTCGGACCCAGTACTTC. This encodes CASSLVGVTRTQYF.